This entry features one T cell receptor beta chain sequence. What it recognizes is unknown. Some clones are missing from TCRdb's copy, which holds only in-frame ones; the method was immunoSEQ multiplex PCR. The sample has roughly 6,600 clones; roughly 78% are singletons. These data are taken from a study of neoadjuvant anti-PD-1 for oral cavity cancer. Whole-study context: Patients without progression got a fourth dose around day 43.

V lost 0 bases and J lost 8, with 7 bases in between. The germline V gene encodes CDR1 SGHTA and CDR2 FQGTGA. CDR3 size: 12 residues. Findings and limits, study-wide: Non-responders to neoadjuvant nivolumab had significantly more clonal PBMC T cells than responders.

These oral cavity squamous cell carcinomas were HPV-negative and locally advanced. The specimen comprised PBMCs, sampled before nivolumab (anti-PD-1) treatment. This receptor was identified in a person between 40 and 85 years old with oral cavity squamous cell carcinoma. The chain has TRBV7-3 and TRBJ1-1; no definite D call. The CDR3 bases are TGTGCCAGCAGCTTAACGGGAGGAGAAGCTTTCTTT. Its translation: CASSLTGGEAFF.